A single sample gave rise to the 8 T cell receptor beta chains below, sequenced in a study of cytomegalovirus exposure and HLA in healthy donors. 13 Jbeta primers and 60 Vbeta primers were used for the PCR. Sequencing used immunoSEQ multiplex PCR; TCRdb keeps in-frame clones, though not all of them. The data hold roughly 80,000 clones, with 70% to 85% observed a single time. The sample was PBMCs. The receptors were sampled from a woman aged 45-60 years in good health and CMV-seronegative.

The chain links TRBV4-3 to TRBJ1-1; TRBD1 matches at 12 bases. Germline loops: CDR1 LGHNA, CDR2 YSLEER. V shed 3 bases, J shed 3 bases, and the junction held 8 bases outside the gene matches. This CDR3 comprises 17 residues. CDR3 DNA sequence: TGCGCCAGCAGCCACAGCCGGGACAGGGGGCTATACACTGAAGCTTTCTTT. This translates into CASSHSRDRGLYTEAFF.

This chain connects TRBV5-1 to TRBJ2-2; TRBD2 agrees at 9 bases. After removal of 3 bases from V and 2 bases from J, the junction contained 5 bases not matched to a gene. CDR1 SGHRS and CDR2 YFSETQ come from the germline V gene. There are 16 residues in the CDR3. CDR3: CASSYLAGPNTGELFF. DNA for the CDR3: TGCGCCAGCAGCTATCTAGCGGGGCCTAACACCGGGGAGCTGTTTTTT.

This clone has more than one count but fewer than ten. The V call is TRBV6-6, the J call TRBJ1-1; D ambiguous. V lost 2 bases and J 8 bases, leaving 21 bases between the germline ends. The germline gives CDR1 MNHNY, CDR2 SVGAGI (reference sequence). This CDR3 has 16 residues. The DNA for the CDR3 is TGTGCCAGCAGTTACCCTGATAGCGGTGGAGGTGACGAAGCTTTCTTT. Its translation is CASSYPDSGGGDEAFF.

V usage is TRBV4-1 and J usage is TRBJ2-1; 9 bases match TRBD1. Germline-derived CDR1 and CDR2 are MGHRA and YSYEKL. The V segment lost 4 bases and the J segment 8 bases; nucleotides outside the gene matches: 9. The CDR3 spans 15 residues. CDR3 sequence: CASSLNNRQGDEQFF. The CDR3 nucleotides are TGCGCCAGCAGCCTCAACAACCGACAGGGGGATGAGCAGTTCTTC.

This clone was counted a single time. The chain joins TRBV15 to TRBJ2-3; 7 bases line up with TRBD2. J gave up 6 bases and V 0 bases, and 6 bases lay outside the gene matches. This CDR3 is 15 amino acids long. The germline V gene has CDR1 LNHNV and CDR2 YYDKDF (reference sequence). CDR3 nucleotides: TGTGCCACCAGCAGAGAGGGAGGGGTAGCCGATACGCAGTATTTT. This encodes CATSREGGVADTQYF.

The V gene is TRBV19, the J gene TRBJ2-1, with D possibly TRBD2 on 7 matching bases. The V gene lost 0 bases and the J gene lost 5 bases, with 11 bases spanning the gap. This CDR3 has 15 residues. Germline values: CDR1 LNHDA, CDR2 SQIVND (reference sequence). The CDR3 region has the DNA TGTGCCAGTAGTATAGATGGGGGGGGGCACAATGAGCAGTTCTTC. Its protein product is CASSIDGGGHNEQFF. Supplemented by reference TRBV19 and TRBJ2-1, the full variable domain reads DGGITQSPKYLFRKEGQNVTLSCEQNLNHDAMYWYRQDPGQGLRLIYYSQIVNDFQKGDIAEGYSVSREKKESFPLTVTSAQKNPTAFYLCASSIDGGGHNEQFFGPGTRLTVL.

The chain joins TRBV10-3 to TRBJ1-1; 8 bases are a match to TRBD1. The V gene end was trimmed by 5 bases and the J gene end by 5 bases; junction bases not matched to a gene: 4. CDR1 and CDR2 from the germline V gene are ENHRY and SYGVKD. The CDR3 has 13 residues. This chain's CDR3 is CAISSGQATEAFF. CDR3 DNA sequence: TGTGCCATCAGTTCGGGACAGGCGACTGAAGCTTTCTTT.

The rearrangement joins TRBV18 to TRBJ1-1; no clear D. CDR3 length: 13 amino acids. V lost 3 bases, J lost 2 bases, and 7 bases lay in between. Per germline, CDR1 KGHSH and CDR2 LQKENI. The CDR3 DNA reads TGTGCCAGCTCACCGAGGGAAAACACTGAAGCTTTCTTT. This codes for CASSPRENTEAFF.